This T cell receptor beta chain was captured in a study of response to subunit inactivated influenza vaccine. Study findings and constraints: The authors suggested that few new T cells are recruited per seasonal influenza vaccination.

TCRdb used MiXCR to reprocess the RT-PCR reads, holding one entry per CDR3 protein. The sample has 280,000 or so distinct CDR3 sequences; 21% are singletons. The junction had 7 bases not matched to a gene; V was cut back by 4 bases and J by 14 bases. The CDR3 consists of 13 residues. Germline V gene data show CDR1 as KGHDR and CDR2 as SFDVKD. In its sample, this clonotype was seen a few times. Antigen unknown. The specimen was PBMCs from blood, collected less than 22 months after vaccination. This sequence joins TRBV24-1 and TRBJ2-1; 10 nucleotides agree with TRBD1. The receptor's source is a man between 50 and 75 years old who received an inactivated influenza vaccine. The CDR3 loop reads CATSESTGGRKFF. For the CDR3, the DNA is TGTGCCACCAGTGAGTCGACAGGGGGCCGAAAGTTCTTC.